This T cell receptor (beta chain) was sequenced in a study of blood T cells in healthy people across ages. This clonotype appeared a single time. Primed by a sample-barcoded 5' primer and a J-beta primer mix, a second PCR proceeded for 7 to 11 cycles. A single record per CDR3 protein comes from TCRdb applying MiXCR to the 5' RACE reads. Of about 800,000 distinct CDR3 sequences listed, just under 25% are singletons. This sample was also put to use in a study of T cells of mothers and their children.

The sequenced sample consisted of blood. The TCR comes from a boy between 10 and 17 years old in good health.

The CDR3 here is CASFNLRREKLFF. The CDR3 DNA is TGTGCCAGTTTCAATCTCAGGCGGGAAAAACTGTTTTTT. The chain uses TRBV28 and TRBJ1-4, with no clear D. Per the germline V gene, CDR1 is MDHEN and CDR2 is SYDVKM. The CDR3 consists of 13 residues. V lost 9 bases and J lost 8, with 16 bases in between. Filled out from reference TRBV28 and TRBJ1-4, the complete variable domain reads DVKVTQSSRYLVKRTGEKVFLECVQDMDHENMFWYRQDPGLGLRLIYFSYDVKMKEKGDIPEGYSVSREKKERFSLILESASTNQTSMYLCASFNLRREKLFFGSGTQLSVL.